This entry concerns a single TCR beta chain. This CDR3 is also generated by other DNA sequences in the sample. This sample stems from a study of control samples from healthy donors and cancer patients. From germline, CDR1 is SGHAT and CDR2 FQNNGV. V was clipped by 5 bases and J by 3 bases; unmatched bases: 6. CDR3 length: 14 residues. This table comes from immunoSEQ multiplex PCR, and its TCRdb copy is limited to in-frame clones, with some not included. The table has some 110,000 clones, 75% to 90% seen once; the top ten hold 1.1%. The sequence was collected from a woman in her forties or fifties with colorectal cancer. The rearrangement joins TRBV11-2 to TRBJ2-7; 8 bases align to TRBD2. Sequencing was carried out using PBMCs. DNA for the CDR3: TGTGCCAGCAGCCTTGCCGGGACTAGCTACGAGCAGTACTTC. Translating it yields CASSLAGTSYEQYF.